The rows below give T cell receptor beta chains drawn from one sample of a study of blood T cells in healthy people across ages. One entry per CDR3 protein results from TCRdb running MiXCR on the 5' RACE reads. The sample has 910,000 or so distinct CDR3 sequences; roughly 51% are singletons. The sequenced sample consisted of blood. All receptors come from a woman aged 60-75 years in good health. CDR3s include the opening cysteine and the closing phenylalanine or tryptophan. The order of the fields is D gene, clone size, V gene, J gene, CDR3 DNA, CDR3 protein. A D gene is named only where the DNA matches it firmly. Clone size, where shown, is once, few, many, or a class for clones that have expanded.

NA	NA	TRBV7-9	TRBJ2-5	TGTGCCAGCAGCTTATGGGTGGGAGGACTACAAGAGACCCAGTACTTC	CASSLWVGGLQETQYF
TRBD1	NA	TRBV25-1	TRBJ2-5	TGTGCCAGCAGCGCATTACAGGGGGCGCATGAAGAGACCCAGTACTTC	CASSALQGAHEETQYF
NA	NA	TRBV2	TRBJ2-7	TGTGCCAGCAAGGGTCCCCTCGAGCAGTACTTC	CASKGPLEQYF
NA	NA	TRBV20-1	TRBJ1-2	TGCAGTGCTAGTAATCCGCGAAACTATGGCTACACCTTC	CSASNPRNYGYTF
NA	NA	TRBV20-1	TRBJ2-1	TGCAGTGCTAGAGATTTCGGGGGGCCCTCCTACAATGAGCAGTTCTTC	CSARDFGGPSYNEQFF
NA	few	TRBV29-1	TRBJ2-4	TGCGGATACCAGGGATACGGTGGTGACCAGTACTTC	CGYQGYGGDQYF
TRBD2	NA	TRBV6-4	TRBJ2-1	TGTGCCAGCTCCAAGCGGGAGGGTAACAATGAGCAGTTCTTC	CASSKREGNNEQFF
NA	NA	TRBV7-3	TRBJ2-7	TGTGCCAGCAGCTTGTCCAGCGGCGGGGACAATGAGCAGTACTTC	CASSLSSGGDNEQYF
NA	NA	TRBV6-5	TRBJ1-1	TGTGCCAGCAGTTACTCGATTTCAGAGAACACTGAAGCTTTCTTT	CASSYSISENTEAFF
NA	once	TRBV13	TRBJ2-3	TGTGCCAGCAGCTCTACCCCCGTGACAGGAGATAATACGCAGTATTTT	CASSSTPVTGDNTQYF
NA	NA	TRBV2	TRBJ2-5	TGTGCCAGCAGTGGGAACAGGGCGCAAGAGACCCAGTACTTC	CASSGNRAQETQYF
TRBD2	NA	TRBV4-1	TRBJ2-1	TGCGCCAGCAGCCCCACCGGTTTAGCGGGAGGGTCTTACAATGAGCAGTTCTTC	CASSPTGLAGGSYNEQFF
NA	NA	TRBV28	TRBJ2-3	TGTGCCAGCAGCCCCCTTCCAGGGTCCGTTGATACGCAGTATTTT	CASSPLPGSVDTQYF
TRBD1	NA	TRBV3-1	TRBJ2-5	TGTGCCAGCAGCCAAGAAGCCGGACAGGGGGCAGAGACCCAGTACTTC	CASSQEAGQGAETQYF
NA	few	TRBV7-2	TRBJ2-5	TGTGCCAGCAGCGGGGACTTTCAAGAGACCCAGTACTTC	CASSGDFQETQYF
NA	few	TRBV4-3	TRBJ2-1	TGCGCCAGCAGCCAAGATATCCGGGACCAGTTCAATGAGCAGTTCTTC	CASSQDIRDQFNEQFF
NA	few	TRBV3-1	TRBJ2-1	TGTGCCAGCCGGTGGGGCAATGAGCAGTTCTTC	CASRWGNEQFF
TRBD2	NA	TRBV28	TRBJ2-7	TGTGCCAGCATAAAATTTAGGGACAGGTATCCGGGACTAGCGTGTGAGCAGTACTTC	CASIKFRDRYPGLACEQYF
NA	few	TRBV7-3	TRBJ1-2	TGTGCCAGCAGCCCGGATGGGACTGGAGGCTACACCTTC	CASSPDGTGGYTF
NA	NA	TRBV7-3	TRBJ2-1	TGTGCCAGCAGCTTAACGGCGGGGAATAGCTACAATGAGCAGTTCTTC	CASSLTAGNSYNEQFF
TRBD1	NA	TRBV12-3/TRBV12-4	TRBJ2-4	TGTGCCAGCAGACCCGACAGGGTGAGGGGATTAGACATTCAGTACTTC	CASRPDRVRGLDIQYF
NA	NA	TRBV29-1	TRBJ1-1	TGCAGCGTTGAAATCGGGCCCCCTTGGGACACTGAAGCTTTCTTT	CSVEIGPPWDTEAFF
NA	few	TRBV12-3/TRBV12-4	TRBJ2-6	TGTGCCAGCACCCATACACCATCTGGGGCCAACGTCCTGACTTTC	CASTHTPSGANVLTF